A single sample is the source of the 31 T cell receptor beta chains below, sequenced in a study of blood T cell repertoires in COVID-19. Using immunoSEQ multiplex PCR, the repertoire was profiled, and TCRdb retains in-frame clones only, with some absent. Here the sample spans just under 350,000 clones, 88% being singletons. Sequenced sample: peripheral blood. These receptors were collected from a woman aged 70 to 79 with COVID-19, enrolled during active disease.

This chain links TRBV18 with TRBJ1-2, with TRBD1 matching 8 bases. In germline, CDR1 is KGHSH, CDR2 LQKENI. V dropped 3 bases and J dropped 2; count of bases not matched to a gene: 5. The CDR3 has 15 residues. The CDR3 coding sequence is TGTGCCAGCTCACCGGACAGGGTGGCGAACTATGGCTACACCTTC. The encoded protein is CASSPDRVANYGYTF.

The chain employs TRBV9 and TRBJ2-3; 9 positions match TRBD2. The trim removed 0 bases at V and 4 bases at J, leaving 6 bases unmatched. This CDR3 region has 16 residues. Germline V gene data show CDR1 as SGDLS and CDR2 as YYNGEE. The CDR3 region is CASSVVAGGPSDTQYF. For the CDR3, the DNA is TGTGCCAGCAGCGTAGTGGCGGGGGGGCCCTCAGATACGCAGTATTTT. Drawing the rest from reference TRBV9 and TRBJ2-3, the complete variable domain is DSGVTQTPKHLITATGQRVTLRCSPRSGDLSVYWYQQSLDQGLQFLIQYYNGEERAKGNILERFSAQQFPDLHSELNLSSLELGDSALYFCASSVVAGGPSDTQYFGPGTRLTVL.

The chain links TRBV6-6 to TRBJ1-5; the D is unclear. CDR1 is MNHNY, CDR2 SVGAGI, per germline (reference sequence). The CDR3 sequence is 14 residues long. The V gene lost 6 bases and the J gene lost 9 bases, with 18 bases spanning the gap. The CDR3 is CASSPGGPGLPQHF. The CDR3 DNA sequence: TGTGCCAGCAGCCCGGGCGGCCCGGGATTGCCCCAGCATTTT.

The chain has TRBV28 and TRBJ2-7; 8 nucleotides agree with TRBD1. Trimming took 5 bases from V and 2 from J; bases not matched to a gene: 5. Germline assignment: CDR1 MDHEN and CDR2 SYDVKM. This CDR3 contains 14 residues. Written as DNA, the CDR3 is TGTGCCAGCAGTACCCCGGGACAGGCCTACGAGCAGTACTTC. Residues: CASSTPGQAYEQYF.

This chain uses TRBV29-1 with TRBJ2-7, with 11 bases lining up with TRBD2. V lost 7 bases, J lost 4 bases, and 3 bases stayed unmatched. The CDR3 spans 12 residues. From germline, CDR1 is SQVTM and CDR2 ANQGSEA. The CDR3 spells CSGGTSGYEQYF. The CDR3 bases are TGCAGCGGCGGGACTAGCGGATACGAGCAGTACTTC.

The CDR3 reads CASSLLSGGAGELFF. The DNA of the CDR3 is TGCGCCAGCAGCTTACTCTCAGGGGGTGCCGGGGAGCTGTTTTTT. The chain joins TRBV5-1 to TRBJ2-2, with 7 bases identical to TRBD1. With V trimmed by 2 bases and J by 6 bases, 7 bases remained unmatched. Germline-derived CDR1 and CDR2 are SGHRS and YFSETQ. The CDR3 has 15 residues.

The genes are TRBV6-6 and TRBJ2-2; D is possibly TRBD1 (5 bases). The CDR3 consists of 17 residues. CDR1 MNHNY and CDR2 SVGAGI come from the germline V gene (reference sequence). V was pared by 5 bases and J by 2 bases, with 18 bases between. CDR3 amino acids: CASSPDSLSVNTGELFF. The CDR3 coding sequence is TGTGCCAGCAGTCCAGACAGCCTTTCCGTAAACACCGGGGAGCTGTTTTTT.

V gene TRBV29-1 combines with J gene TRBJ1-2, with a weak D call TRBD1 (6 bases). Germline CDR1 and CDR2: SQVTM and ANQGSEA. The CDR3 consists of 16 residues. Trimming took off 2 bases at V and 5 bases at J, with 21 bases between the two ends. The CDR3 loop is CSVESGGGAARYGYTF. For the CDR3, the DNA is TGCAGCGTTGAAAGTGGTGGGGGGGCCGCTAGATATGGCTACACCTTC.

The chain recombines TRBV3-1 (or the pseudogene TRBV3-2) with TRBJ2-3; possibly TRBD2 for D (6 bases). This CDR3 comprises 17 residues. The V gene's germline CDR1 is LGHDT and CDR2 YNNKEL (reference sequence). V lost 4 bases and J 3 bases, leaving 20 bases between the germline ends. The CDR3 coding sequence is TGTGCCAGCAGCCCTACCGGGACTGGTTATAATACAGATACGCAGTATTTT. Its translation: CASSPTGTGYNTDTQYF.

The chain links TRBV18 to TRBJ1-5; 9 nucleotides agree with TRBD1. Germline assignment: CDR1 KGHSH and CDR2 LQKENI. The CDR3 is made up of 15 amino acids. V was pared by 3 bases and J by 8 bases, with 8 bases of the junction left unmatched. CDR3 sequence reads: CASSPETGGLKPQHF. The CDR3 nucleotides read TGTGCCAGCTCACCGGAGACAGGGGGGTTGAAGCCCCAGCATTTT.

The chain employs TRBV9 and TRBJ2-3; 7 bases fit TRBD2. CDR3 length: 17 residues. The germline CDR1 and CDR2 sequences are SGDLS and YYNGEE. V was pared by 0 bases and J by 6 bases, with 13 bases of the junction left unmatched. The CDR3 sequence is CASSVGSLRGGEDTQYF. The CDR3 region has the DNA TGTGCCAGCAGCGTAGGGTCTCTAAGGGGAGGGGAGGATACGCAGTATTTT.

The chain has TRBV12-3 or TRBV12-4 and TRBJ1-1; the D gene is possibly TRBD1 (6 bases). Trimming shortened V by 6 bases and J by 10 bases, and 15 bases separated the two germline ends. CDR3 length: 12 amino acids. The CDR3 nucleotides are TGTGCCAGCAGCCCAGGACAGTACAGAGCTTTCTTT. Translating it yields CASSPGQYRAFF.

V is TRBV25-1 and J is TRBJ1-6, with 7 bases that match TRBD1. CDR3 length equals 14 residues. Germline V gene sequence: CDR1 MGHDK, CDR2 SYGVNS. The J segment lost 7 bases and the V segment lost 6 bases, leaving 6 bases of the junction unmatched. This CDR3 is CASRDTGDNSPLHF. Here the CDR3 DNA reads TGTGCCAGCAGGGATACAGGGGACAATTCACCCCTCCACTTT.

The CDR3 DNA is TGTGCCAGCAGCTTAAGGCAACAGGGAGAGGGGGCAGATACGCAGTATTTT. Translating gives CASSLRQQGEGADTQYF. This chain connects TRBV7-8 to TRBJ2-3; D possibly corresponds to TRBD1 (6 bases). Germline V gene data show CDR1 as SGHVS and CDR2 as FQNEAQ. This CDR3 contains 17 residues. V was clipped by 2 bases and J by 4 bases, with 19 bases between them.

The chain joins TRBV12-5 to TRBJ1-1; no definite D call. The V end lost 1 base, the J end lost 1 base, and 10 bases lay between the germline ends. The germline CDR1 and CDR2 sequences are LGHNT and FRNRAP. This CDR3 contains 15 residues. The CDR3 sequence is CASGLGLVANTEAFF. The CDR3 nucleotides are TGTGCTAGTGGTTTGGGGTTAGTTGCGAACACTGAAGCTTTCTTT.

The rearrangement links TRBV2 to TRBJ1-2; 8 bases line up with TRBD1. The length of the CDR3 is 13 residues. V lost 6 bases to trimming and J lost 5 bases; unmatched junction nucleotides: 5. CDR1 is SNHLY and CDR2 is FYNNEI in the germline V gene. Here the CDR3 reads CASSAGQDYGYTF. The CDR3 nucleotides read TGTGCCAGCAGCGCGGGACAGGATTATGGCTACACCTTC.

The CDR3 sequence is CATSDWQSRADTQYF. The CDR3 DNA is TGTGCCACCAGTGACTGGCAAAGCAGGGCAGATACGCAGTATTTT. The V gene is TRBV24-1, the J gene TRBJ2-3; the D gene is possibly TRBD1 (5 bases). This CDR3 is built from 15 residues. The V end lost 4 bases, the J end lost 4 bases, and 14 bases lay between the germline ends. Germline CDR1 KGHDR, CDR2 SFDVKD.

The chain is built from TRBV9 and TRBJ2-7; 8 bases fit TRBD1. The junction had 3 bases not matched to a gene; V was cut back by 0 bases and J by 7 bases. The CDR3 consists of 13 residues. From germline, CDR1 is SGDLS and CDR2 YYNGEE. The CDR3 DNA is TGTGCCAGCAGCGTAGAAGGGACAGGAGAGCAGTACTTC. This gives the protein CASSVEGTGEQYF.

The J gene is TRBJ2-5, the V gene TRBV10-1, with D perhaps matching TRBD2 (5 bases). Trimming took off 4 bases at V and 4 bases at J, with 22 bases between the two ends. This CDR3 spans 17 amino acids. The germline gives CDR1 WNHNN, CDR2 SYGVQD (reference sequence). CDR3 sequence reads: CASSGEHWVLRRETQYF. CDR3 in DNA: TGCGCCAGCAGTGGGGAGCATTGGGTCTTGAGAAGAGAGACCCAGTACTTC.

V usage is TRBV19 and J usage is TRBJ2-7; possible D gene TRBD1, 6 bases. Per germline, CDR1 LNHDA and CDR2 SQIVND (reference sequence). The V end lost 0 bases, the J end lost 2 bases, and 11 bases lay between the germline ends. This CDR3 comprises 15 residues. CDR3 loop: CASSIDRDITYEQYF. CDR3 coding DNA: TGTGCCAGTAGTATAGATCGGGACATTACCTACGAGCAGTACTTC.

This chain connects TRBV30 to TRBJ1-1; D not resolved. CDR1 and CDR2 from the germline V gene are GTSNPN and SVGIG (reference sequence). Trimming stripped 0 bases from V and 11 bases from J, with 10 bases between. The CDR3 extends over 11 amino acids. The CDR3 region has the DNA TGTGCCTGGAGTGTGCGAGGTGTCGCTTTCTTT. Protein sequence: CAWSVRGVAFF. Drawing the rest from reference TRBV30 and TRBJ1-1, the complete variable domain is SQTIHQWPATLVQPVGSPLSLECTVEGTSNPNLYWYRQAAGRGLQLLFYSVGIGQISSEVPQNLSASRPQDRQFILSSKKLLLSDSGFYLCAWSVRGVAFFGQGTRLTVV.

The CDR3 bases are TGTGCCAGCAGTGACTCCGCATTAGGGGGATACGGCTACACCTTC. Its translation: CASSDSALGGYGYTF. V is TRBV6-4 and J is TRBJ1-2, with a possible D match to TRBD1 (6 bases). Trimming took 0 bases from V and 8 from J, leaving 16 bases between them. The V gene's germline CDR1 is MRHNA and CDR2 SNTAGT. The CDR3 loop spans 15 amino acids.

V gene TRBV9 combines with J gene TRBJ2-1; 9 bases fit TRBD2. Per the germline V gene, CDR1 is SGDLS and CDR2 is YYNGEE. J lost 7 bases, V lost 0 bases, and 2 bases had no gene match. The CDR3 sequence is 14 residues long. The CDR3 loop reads CASSVETSGNEQFF. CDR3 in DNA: TGTGCCAGCAGCGTAGAGACTAGCGGTAATGAGCAGTTCTTC.

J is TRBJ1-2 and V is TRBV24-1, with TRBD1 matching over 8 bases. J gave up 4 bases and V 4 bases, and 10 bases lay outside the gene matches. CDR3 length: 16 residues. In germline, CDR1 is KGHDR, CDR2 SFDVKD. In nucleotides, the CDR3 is TGTGCCACCAGTGACCCCCGGACAGGGAAAAGCTATGGCTACACCTTC. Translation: CATSDPRTGKSYGYTF.

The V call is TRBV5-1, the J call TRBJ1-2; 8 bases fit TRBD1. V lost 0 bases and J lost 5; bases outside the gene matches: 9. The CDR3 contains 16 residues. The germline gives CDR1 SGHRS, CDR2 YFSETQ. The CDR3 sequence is CASSLGPTGGNYGYTF. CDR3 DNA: TGCGCCAGCAGCTTGGGTCCCACAGGGGGAAATTATGGCTACACCTTC.

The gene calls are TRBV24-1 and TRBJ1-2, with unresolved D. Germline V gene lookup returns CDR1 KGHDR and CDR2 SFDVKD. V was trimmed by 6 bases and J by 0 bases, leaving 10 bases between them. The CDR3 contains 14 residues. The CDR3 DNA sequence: TGTGCCACCAGTTTAAGGGAGGCTAACTATGGCTACACCTTC. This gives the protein CATSLREANYGYTF.

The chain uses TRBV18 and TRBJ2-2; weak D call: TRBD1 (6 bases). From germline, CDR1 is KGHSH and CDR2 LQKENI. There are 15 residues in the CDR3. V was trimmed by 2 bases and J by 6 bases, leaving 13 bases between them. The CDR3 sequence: CASSPFKGGPGELFF. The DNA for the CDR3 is TGTGCCAGCTCACCATTTAAAGGGGGACCCGGGGAGCTGTTTTTT.

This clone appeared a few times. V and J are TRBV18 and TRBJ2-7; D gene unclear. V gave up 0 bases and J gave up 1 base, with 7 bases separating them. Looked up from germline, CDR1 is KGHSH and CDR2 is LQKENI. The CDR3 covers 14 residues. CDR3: CASSPPSLSYEQYF. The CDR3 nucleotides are TGTGCCAGCTCACCACCGTCACTTTCCTACGAGCAGTACTTC.

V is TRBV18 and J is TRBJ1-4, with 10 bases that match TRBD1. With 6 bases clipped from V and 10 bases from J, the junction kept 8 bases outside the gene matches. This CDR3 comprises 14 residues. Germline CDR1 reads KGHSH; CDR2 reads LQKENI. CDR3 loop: CASSPGQGKGKLFF. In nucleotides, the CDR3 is TGTGCCAGCTCGCCGGGACAGGGGAAGGGAAAACTGTTTTTT.

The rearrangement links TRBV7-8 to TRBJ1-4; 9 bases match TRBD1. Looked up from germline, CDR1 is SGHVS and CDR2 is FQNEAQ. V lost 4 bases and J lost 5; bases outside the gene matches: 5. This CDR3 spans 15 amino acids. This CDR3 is CASSSTGGINEKLFF. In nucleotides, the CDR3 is TGTGCCAGCAGCTCTACAGGGGGCATAAATGAAAAACTGTTTTTT.

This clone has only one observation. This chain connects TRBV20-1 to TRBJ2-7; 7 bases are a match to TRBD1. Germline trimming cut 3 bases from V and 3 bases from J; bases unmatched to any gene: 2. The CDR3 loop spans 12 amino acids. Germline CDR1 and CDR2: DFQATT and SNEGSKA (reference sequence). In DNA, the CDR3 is TGCAGTGCTAGTGGGGACAGCTACGAGCAGTACTTC. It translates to CSASGDSYEQYF.